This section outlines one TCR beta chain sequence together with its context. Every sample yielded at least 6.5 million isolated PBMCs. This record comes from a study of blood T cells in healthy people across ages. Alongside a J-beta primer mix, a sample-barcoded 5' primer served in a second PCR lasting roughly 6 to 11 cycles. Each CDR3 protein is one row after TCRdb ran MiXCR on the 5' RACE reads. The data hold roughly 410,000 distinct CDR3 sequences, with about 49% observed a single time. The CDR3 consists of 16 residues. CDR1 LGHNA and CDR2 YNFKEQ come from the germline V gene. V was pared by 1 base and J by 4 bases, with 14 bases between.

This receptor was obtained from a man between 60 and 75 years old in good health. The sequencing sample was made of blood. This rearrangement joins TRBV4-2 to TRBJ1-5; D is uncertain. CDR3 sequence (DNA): TGTGCCAGCAGCCAAGGTCTGACCCCCTTAAATCAGCCCCAGCATTTT. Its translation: CASSQGLTPLNQPQHF.